The table lists the clone carrying this TCR beta chain with many counts. The antigen is not known. iRepertoire HTBI primers and Arm-PCR of CDR3 regions built TCR beta libraries. TCRdb analysed the multiplex PCR reads with MiXCR anew, one entry per CDR3 protein. This sample has some 340,000 distinct CDR3 sequences, with roughly 23% found just once. Time point: persistent/refractory GD, antithyroid drugs over 5 years with positive TRAb. PBMC-derived RNA was used for the TCR library. Per American Thyroid Association guidelines, Graves' disease was diagnosed. Patients were from an endocrinology department in Xi'an, China. This entry is derived from a study of regulatory T cells in long-lasting Graves disease. Broader study findings: Gene preferences differed: TRBV28, TRBJ1-2, TRBJ2-5 in persistent cases. Between persistent patients, thousands of public clonotypes were shared, exceeding the 966 shared between new patients.

V was shortened by 6 bases and J by 4 bases, with 12 bases between the two germline ends. There are 13 residues in the CDR3. The chain has TRBV12-3 or TRBV12-4 and TRBJ1-1, with D possibly matching TRBD1 (5 bases). This TCR came from a woman aged 40 to 50 with Graves disease. The sequences come from peripheral blood mononuclear cells (PBMCs), collected when the disease was refractory, from a patient treated with antithyroid drugs. The DNA for the CDR3 is TGTGCCAGCAGCCCTCAGGGTGGCACTGAAGCTTTCTTT. This encodes CASSPQGGTEAFF.